The following is a T cell receptor (beta chain) sequence with its context. The antigen remains undetermined. Sequencing templates came from extracted RNA that was reverse transcribed into cDNA. Assay used: immunoSEQ multiplex PCR; TCRdb lists only in-frame clones, some missing. The sample shows some 120,000 clones, around 50% of them seen only once. Both CD4+ and CD8+ T cells were separated by sorting PBMCs. The sample belongs to a study of CD8+ T cells in alopecia areata. Findings and caveats of the study: Affected scalp, especially in alopecia totalis/universalis, had a higher clonality than normal scalp did.

The CDR3 has 13 amino acids. The germline V gene encodes CDR1 SGDLS and CDR2 YYNGEE. V lost 3 bases and J lost 1, with 7 bases in between. This chain connects TRBV9 to TRBJ1-1; D unclear. The TCR originated in a human donor with alopecia areata. Sequenced sample: NKG2D-low CD8+ T cells sorted from blood. CDR3 sequence: CASSGSQNTEAFF. The CDR3 region has the DNA TGTGCCAGCAGCGGGAGTCAGAACACTGAAGCTTTCTTT.